The 32 T cell receptor beta chains given below trace back to one sample, sequenced in a study of graft-versus-host responses after intestinal transplantation. Sequencing was performed with immunoSEQ multiplex PCR; in TCRdb, only in-frame clones are kept and a portion is missing. This sample has under 20,000 clones, with 38% found just once. Responders labeled with CFSE (approximately 200,000) were plated with approximately 200,000 irradiated, violet-dye-labeled stimulators. The sequences come from alloreactive CD8+ T cells from a mixed lymphocyte reaction culture, collected before intestinal transplant. The subset denotes: CFSE-low proliferating T cells sorted from roughly six-day pre-transplant mixed lymphocyte reaction (GvH or HvG direction). Receptors originate from a human patient who received an intestinal transplant.

This clone came up a few times. The chain combines TRBV29-1 with TRBJ1-2, with D hard to call. The CDR3 loop spans 11 amino acids. CDR1 and CDR2 from the germline V gene are SQVTM and ANQGSEA. V lost 4 bases, J lost 5 bases, and 8 bases lay in between. The CDR3 spells CSVVWDYGYTF. The CDR3 region has the DNA TGCAGCGTTGTATGGGATTATGGCTACACCTTC.

The chain recombines TRBV28 with TRBJ1-3; no definite D call. V dropped 1 base and J dropped 8 bases, with 12 bases sitting between them. The CDR3 runs 14 residues. Germline CDR1 and CDR2: MDHEN and SYDVKM. The CDR3 loop reads CASSLYAPGYTIYF. CDR3 nucleotides: TGTGCCAGCAGTTTATATGCCCCCGGCTACACCATATATTTT. The entire variable domain, with the rest obtained from reference TRBV28 and TRBJ1-3, is as follows: DVKVTQSSRYLVKRTGEKVFLECVQDMDHENMFWYRQDPGLGLRLIYFSYDVKMKEKGDIPEGYSVSREKKERFSLILESASTNQTSMYLCASSLYAPGYTIYFGEGSWLTVV.

This clone was detected a few times. The rearrangement joins TRBV2 to TRBJ1-2; D gene unclear. Germline loops: CDR1 SNHLY, CDR2 FYNNEI. The CDR3 contains 13 residues. V lost 7 bases and J lost 7, with 16 bases in between. This chain's CDR3 is CASMEGGYSGYTF. The CDR3 DNA follows: TGTGCCAGCATGGAGGGAGGCTACTCTGGCTACACCTTC.

The DNA of the CDR3 is TGCGCCAGCAGCTTGGCCGGGCTCCCGCTGGAAAACACCATATATTTT. It yields the protein CASSLAGLPLENTIYF. The chain is built from TRBV5-1 and TRBJ1-3; unclear D gene. Germline CDR1 SGHRS, CDR2 YFSETQ. Trimming shortened V by 0 bases and J by 6 bases, and 16 bases separated the two germline ends. The CDR3 totals 16 residues.

This clone is judged medium-sized. The chain carries TRBV7-2 and TRBJ2-7, with a tentative D call TRBD1 (5 bases). Germline V lookup: CDR1 SGHTA, CDR2 FQGNSA. The CDR3 spans 14 residues. Trimming took off 2 bases at V and 2 bases at J, with 10 bases between the two ends. The CDR3 DNA reads as TGTGCCAGCAGCTTACCGAACAGGCCCTACGAGCAGTACTTC. Residues: CASSLPNRPYEQYF.

V usage is TRBV18 and J usage is TRBJ2-1, with no clear D. Trimming stripped 5 bases from V and 1 base from J, with 18 bases between. CDR1 KGHSH and CDR2 LQKENI come from the germline V gene. This CDR3 spans 17 amino acids. DNA for the CDR3: TGTGCCAGCTCAGGGGTATCTAATCGCATGTCCTACAATGAGCAGTTCTTC. Protein sequence: CASSGVSNRMSYNEQFF.

A note on this clone: A read error may produce the germline difference seen at one junction end. The rearrangement uses TRBV18 and TRBJ2-1; D is unclear. The V gene's germline CDR1 is KGHSH and CDR2 LQKENI. The CDR3 is 13 residues long. The CDR3 coding sequence is TGTGCCAGCTCACCCCGACGCCACAAGGAGCAGTTCTTC. Residues: CASSPRRHKEQFF. The full variable domain, completed using reference TRBV18 and TRBJ2-1, is NAGVMQNPRHLVRRRGQEARLRCSPMKGHSHVYWYRQLPEEGLKFMVYLQKENIIDESGMPKERFSAEFPKEGPSILRIQQVVRGDSAAYFCASSPRRHKEQFFGPGTRLTVL.

This clone was picked up a small number of times. The chain uses TRBV11-2 and TRBJ2-7, with 8 positions matching TRBD2. This CDR3 region has 15 residues. CDR1 is SGHAT, CDR2 FQNNGV, per germline. Trimming at V came to 1 base and at J to 2 bases, leaving 4 bases not matched to a gene. The CDR3 nucleotides are TGTGCCAGCAGCTTAGGAGCGGGAGTGACCTACGAGCAGTACTTC. Translation: CASSLGAGVTYEQYF.

This clone was detected only a few times. This chain uses TRBV7-9 with TRBJ2-5; 9 positions match TRBD1. Germline CDR1 and CDR2: SEHNR and FQNEAQ (reference sequence). J gave up 2 bases and V 4 bases, and 5 bases lay outside the gene matches. CDR3 length: 15 residues. CDR3 amino acids: CASSSPGTGQETQYF. As DNA, the CDR3 is TGTGCCAGCAGCTCGCCAGGGACAGGGCAAGAGACCCAGTACTTC.

The chain uses TRBV6-1 and TRBJ1-2; D call uncertain. This CDR3 is built from 14 residues. Trimming removed 2 bases from V and 9 bases from J, with 16 bases in between. Germline values: CDR1 MNHNS, CDR2 SASEGT. This chain's CDR3 is CASSEFSETGSYTF. Here the CDR3 DNA reads TGTGCCAGCAGTGAATTTTCGGAGACGGGCAGCTACACCTTC.

This clone was detected once. J is TRBJ2-5 and V is TRBV6-1, with TRBD2 identical over 14 bases. Germline CDR1 reads MNHNS; CDR2 reads SASEGT. V shed 2 bases and J 4 bases; nucleotides not matched to a gene: 15. The CDR3 sequence is 20 residues long. The CDR3 DNA follows: TGTGCCAGCAGTGAACAGTATGGAGGGGGACTAGCGGGAGTGGTAGAGACCCAGTACTTC. It translates to CASSEQYGGGLAGVVETQYF.

This clone was detected only once. The sample carries other DNA sequences with the same CDR3. The V and J genes are TRBV4-1 and TRBJ2-2; a possible D gene is TRBD2 (5 bases). The CDR3 runs to 16 residues. Between the trimmed V and J ends, which lost 0 bases and 5 bases, there was a span of 13 bases. CDR1 MGHRA and CDR2 YSYEKL come from the germline V gene. The CDR3 DNA reads TGCGCCAGCAGCCAAGAGCCGGGATTAAGTACCGGGGAGCTGTTTTTT. Protein sequence: CASSQEPGLSTGELFF.

This rearrangement joins TRBV4-1 to TRBJ2-2; D is ambiguous. CDR3 length: 14 amino acids. Per the germline V gene, CDR1 is MGHRA and CDR2 is YSYEKL. Trimming removed 4 bases from V and 5 bases from J, with 11 bases in between. CDR3 in amino acids: CASSRGLGTGELFF. CDR3 sequence (DNA): TGCGCCAGCAGCCGAGGCTTGGGTACCGGGGAGCTGTTTTTT.

This clone was recorded only once. The chain employs TRBV2 and TRBJ2-7, with 10 nucleotides matching TRBD1. The CDR3 has 14 amino acids. From germline, CDR1 is SNHLY and CDR2 FYNNEI. J lost 2 bases, V lost 6 bases, and 4 bases had no gene match. DNA of the CDR3: TGTGCCAGCAGCCCCGGGACAGGGGCCTACGAGCAGTACTTC. Protein: CASSPGTGAYEQYF.

This clone has only a few counts. This chain joins TRBV27 and TRBJ2-3; 15 bases fit TRBD2. CDR1 is MNHEY, CDR2 SMNVEV, per germline (reference sequence). This CDR3 is built from 20 residues. V lost 5 bases and J lost 4; bases outside the gene matches: 16. The CDR3 nucleotides read TGTGCCAGCAGTCGCGGGACTAGCGGGAGGTCTTTCGGTGATGCAGATACGCAGTATTTT. This sequence encodes CASSRGTSGRSFGDADTQYF.

Notes on this clone: The conserved final phenylalanine or tryptophan is absent from the CDR3, which likely points to a read error. This rearrangement joins TRBV28 to TRBJ1-1, with D possibly being TRBD1 (6 bases). The V end lost 0 bases, the J end lost 5 bases, and 10 bases lay between the germline ends. CDR3 length: 14 residues. CDR1 and CDR2 from the germline V gene are MDHEN and SYDVKM. This chain's CDR3 is CASSLWGGGTEAFS. In DNA, the CDR3 is TGTGCCAGCAGTTTATGGGGGGGCGGAACTGAAGCTTTCTCT.

This clone was counted between two and nine times. The CDR3 sequence: CASSLSEAYEQYF. The CDR3 DNA reads TGTGCCAGCAGTTTATCGGAGGCCTACGAGCAGTACTTC. V and J are TRBV27 and TRBJ2-7; D is possibly TRBD2 (5 bases). This CDR3 is 13 amino acids long. Germline-derived CDR1 and CDR2 are MNHEY and SMNVEV (reference sequence). V lost 0 bases and J lost 2, with 5 bases in between.

The chain is built from TRBV27 and TRBJ2-7, with 9 bases identical to TRBD2. The V and J ends lost 3 bases and 5 bases, in that order; junction bases with no gene match: 11. CDR3 size: 16 residues. CDR1 MNHEY and CDR2 SMNVEV come from the germline V gene (reference sequence). The CDR3 reads CASSFLNVAGANEQYF. The DNA for the CDR3 is TGTGCCAGCAGTTTCCTTAATGTAGCGGGAGCCAACGAGCAGTACTTC.

J is TRBJ2-1 and V is TRBV6-5; no reliable D call. V dropped 0 bases and J dropped 3 bases, with 6 bases sitting between them. This CDR3 comprises 14 residues. The germline gives CDR1 MNHEY, CDR2 SVGAGI. The CDR3 sequence is CASSYSNSYNEQFF. CDR3 nucleotide sequence: TGTGCCAGCAGTTACTCGAACAGCTACAATGAGCAGTTCTTC.

This clone turned up a few times. This chain joins TRBV10-3 and TRBJ1-1, with 9 bases that match TRBD1. From germline, CDR1 is ENHRY and CDR2 SYGVKD. The CDR3 has 15 residues. V lost 4 bases and J lost 3; bases outside the gene matches: 6. The CDR3 reads CAISGQDRGDTEAFF. CDR3 nucleotides: TGTGCCATCAGTGGCCAGGACAGGGGAGACACTGAAGCTTTCTTT.

J is TRBJ2-2 and V is TRBV27; possibly TRBD1 or TRBD2 for D (5 bases each). The CDR3 contains 14 residues. V shed 6 bases and J shed 9 bases, with 17 bases lying between them. Germline CDR1 reads MNHEY; CDR2 reads SMNVEV (reference sequence). The CDR3: CASRGRLGDRELFF. Written as DNA, the CDR3 is TGTGCCAGCAGGGGGCGTCTGGGGGACCGGGAGCTGTTTTTT.

The chain couples TRBV6-5 to TRBJ2-7, with D possibly matching TRBD1 (7 bases). Trimming left V 6 bases short and J 2 bases short, with 17 bases between. This CDR3 comprises 15 residues. Germline V gene lookup returns CDR1 MNHEY and CDR2 SVGAGI. CDR3 sequence: CASRPGGGGPYEQYF. For the CDR3, the DNA is TGTGCCAGCAGGCCAGGGGGAGGAGGGCCCTACGAGCAGTACTTC.

The rearrangement uses TRBV15 and TRBJ1-2; D ambiguous. The germline V gene has CDR1 LNHNV and CDR2 YYDKDF (reference sequence). V was pared by 5 bases and J by 3 bases, with 10 bases between. This CDR3 is 13 amino acids long. CDR3 nucleotide sequence: TGTGCCACCAGCGGTACATCGGACTATGGCTACACCTTC. Amino acid sequence: CATSGTSDYGYTF.

The chain combines TRBV6-5 with TRBJ2-1; D is unclear. Trimming took 8 bases from V and 9 from J, leaving 14 bases between them. Germline CDR1 reads MNHEY; CDR2 reads SVGAGI. The CDR3 contains 12 residues. In nucleotides, the CDR3 is TGTGCCAGCCAGACTGCTCCGGGTGAGCAGTTCTTC. Translating it yields CASQTAPGEQFF.

This clone counts as medium-sized. V and J are TRBV11-3 and TRBJ2-2; 9 nucleotides align to TRBD1. The J segment lost 7 bases and the V segment lost 4 bases, leaving 7 bases of the junction unmatched. Germline V lookup: CDR1 SGHNT, CDR2 YENEEA. This CDR3 has 15 residues. The CDR3, as DNA: TGTGCCAGCAGCTCGGGACAGGGCCTCGTCGGGGAGCTGTTTTTT. This sequence encodes CASSSGQGLVGELFF.

Remarks on this clone: Additional DNA sequences in this sample encode the identical CDR3. V gene TRBV27 combines with J gene TRBJ2-1; D remains ambiguous. This CDR3 contains 11 residues. Trimming stripped 3 bases from V and 4 bases from J, with 1 base between. Per germline, CDR1 MNHEY and CDR2 SMNVEV (reference sequence). The CDR3 DNA is TGTGCCAGCAGTTTTTACAATGAGCAGTTCTTC. It specifies CASSFYNEQFF.

A remark on this clone: One end of the junction does not line up with germline, which may come from a read error. The chain carries TRBV5-3 and TRBJ2-7, with D possibly being TRBD2 (5 bases). TRBV5-3 is placed among ORFs of uncertain function. This CDR3 is 12 amino acids long. The CDR3 is CASSFGNYEQYF. The CDR3 DNA is TGTGCCAGCAGCTTCGGGAACTACGAGCAGTACTTC.

This clone has more than one count but fewer than ten. The rearrangement joins TRBV13 to TRBJ2-7; D is undetermined. Trimming cost V 3 bases and J 3 bases, with 3 bases left between them. CDR3 length equals 11 residues. Germline V gives CDR1 PRHDT, CDR2 FYEKMQ (reference sequence). The CDR3 protein is CASSFLYEQYF. CDR3 DNA sequence: TGTGCCAGCAGCTTCCTCTACGAGCAGTACTTC.

A single count supports this clone. The gene calls are TRBV4-1 and TRBJ1-5, with TRBD1 as a possible D gene (5 bases). The germline V gene encodes CDR1 MGHRA and CDR2 YSYEKL. V was clipped by 6 bases and J by 5 bases, with 17 bases between them. The CDR3 is 15 amino acids. The CDR3 is CASSPGSGIDQPQHF. The CDR3 DNA follows: TGCGCCAGCAGTCCAGGGTCGGGGATTGATCAGCCCCAGCATTTT.

The chain has TRBV6-1 and TRBJ1-3, with D possibly matching TRBD1 (5 bases). Trimming shortened V by 1 base and J by 0 bases, and 13 bases separated the two germline ends. Germline assignment: CDR1 MNHNS and CDR2 SASEGT. The CDR3 sequence is 17 residues long. This CDR3 reads CASSEGRQGDSGNTIYF. The CDR3 bases are TGTGCCAGCAGTGAAGGTCGCCAGGGAGACTCTGGAAACACCATATATTTT.

This clone was seen a handful of times. V gene TRBV11-2 combines with J gene TRBJ2-7, with 7 bases identical to TRBD1. V lost 1 base to trimming and J lost 4 bases; unmatched junction nucleotides: 4. CDR3 length equals 14 residues. The germline V gene encodes CDR1 SGHAT and CDR2 FQNNGV. The CDR3 DNA is TGTGCCAGCAGCTTAGGGACAGGTTTTTACGAGCAGTACTTC. This encodes CASSLGTGFYEQYF.

The gene calls are TRBV21-1 and TRBJ1-1; TRBD1 is taken as the D call from the table, unchecked against the DNA. TRBV21-1 is a recognized pseudogene. There are 18 residues in the CDR3. The CDR3 loop is CASSPRTESEFRSTEAFF. CDR3 bases: TGTGCCAGCAGCCCCCGGACAGAGAGTGAGTTTCGGTCCACTGAAGCTTTCTTT.